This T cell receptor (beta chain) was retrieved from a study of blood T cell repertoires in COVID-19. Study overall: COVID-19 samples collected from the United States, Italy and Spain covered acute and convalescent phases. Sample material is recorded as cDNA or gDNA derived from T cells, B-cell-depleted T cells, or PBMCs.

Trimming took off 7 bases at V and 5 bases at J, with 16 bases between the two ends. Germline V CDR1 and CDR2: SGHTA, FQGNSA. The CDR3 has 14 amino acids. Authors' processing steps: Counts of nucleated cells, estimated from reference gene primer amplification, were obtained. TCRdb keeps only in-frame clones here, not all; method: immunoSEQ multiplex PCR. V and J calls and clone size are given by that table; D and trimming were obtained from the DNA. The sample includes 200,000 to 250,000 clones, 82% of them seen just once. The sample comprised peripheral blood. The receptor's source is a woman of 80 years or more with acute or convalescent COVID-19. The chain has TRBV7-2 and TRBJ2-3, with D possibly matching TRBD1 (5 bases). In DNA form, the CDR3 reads TGTGCCAGCACCCTAACAGGTTACGGAGATACGCAGTATTTT. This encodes CASTLTGYGDTQYF.